This TCR beta chain emerged from a study of blood T cell repertoires in COVID-19 (dated by TCRdb to between 2020 and 2021). Regarding the study in general: Collaborator samples came from the United States, Italy and Spain and covered acute and convalescent phases of COVID-19. The material from the prospective study consisted of cDNA or gDNA derived from T cells, B-cell-depleted T cells, or PBMCs. Deeply sampled blood TCRbeta repertoires from subjects exposed to, actively infected with, or recovered from COVID-19 were included in the dataset. A freely available public database, intended as a resource for researchers studying the immune response to SARS-CoV-2, is where the repertoires were released. Samples were obtained from the ongoing ImmuneRACE study (first 160 participants) and from some 1,300 subjects provided by 6 global collaborators. A de-identified subject ID, COVID-19 status, age in years and sex were almost always included in the sample metadata. HLA class I and class II types, where available, came from metadata supplied by the sample provider rather than from assay-based typing. The paper's findings and limits, for the study overall: The amount of clinical and demographic metadata varied by source and participant and was provided uncurated.

Enrolling through a virtual design, the prospective study's participants ranged in age from roughly 18 to 95 years and lived across more than 20 United States geographic areas. To assign participants to cohorts, the prospective study relied on clinical history that participants themselves reported in a screening survey and a study questionnaire. Exposed participants had been in contact, within 2 weeks of entering the study, with a person who had a PCR-confirmed or clinician-diagnosed case of COVID-19. In the prospective study, whole blood, serum and a nasopharyngeal or oropharyngeal swab were collected from each participant by mobile phlebotomists. Additional blood draws and questionnaires over an approximately 2-month period could optionally be provided by prospective study participants. Before DNA extraction, prospective study blood samples were shipped either frozen or at room temperature. TCRbeta CDR3 regions were amplified from genomic DNA by means of the immunoSEQ Assay, a bias-controlled multiplex PCR. The authors' pipeline ran thus. Nucleated cell counts per sample were estimated from amplification of reference gene primers within the assay. To quantify the absolute abundance of each unique TCRbeta CDR3 rearrangement, sequence reads were collapsed and filtered. Productive Simpson clonality was computed per sample as the square root of Simpson's diversity index over productive rearrangements. This is the immuneACCESS table as TCRdb keeps it, with only in-frame sequences that have V and J called. A part of the clones is gone; compared with another copy, unresolved V genes explain less than half, and the rest is unexplained. V, J and clone size are taken as reported in that table, and D and trimming were inferred from the DNA itself. This sample holds fewer than 400,000 clones; 85% to 95% were observed only once. The ten largest clones add up to roughly 3.9% of the sample.

Inclusive of the bounding cysteine and phenylalanine, the CDR3 is 16 residues long. Only the CDR3 DNA stays, 48 bases, in frame from base 1. Trimming removed 4 bases from V and 5 bases from J; the gene matches leave 9 bases unexplained. CDR1 and CDR2 are read off the germline V gene as LGHNA and YNFKEQ. About this clone: The antigen it recognizes is unknown. No base-level quality is on record; no much larger clone is a single base apart.

Specimen: PBMCs or T cells enriched from blood (not recorded which). The rearrangement combines TRBV4-2 with TRBJ2-1; 9 nucleotides in the junction match TRBD2. This clonotype was obtained from a woman aged 25 to 39 who had been exposed to COVID-19. The CDR3 protein sequence reads: CASSPRRRGGNNEQFF. Read as DNA, the sequence is TGTGCCAGCAGCCCGAGACGGCGGGGGGGCAACAATGAGCAGTTCTTC.